These 3 T cell receptor beta chains came from one sample sequenced in a study of blood T cell repertoires in COVID-19. The repertoire was sequenced with immunoSEQ multiplex PCR; TCRdb's copy has only in-frame clones and lacks some. The sample lists more than 150,000 clones, approximately 91% occurring once. The sequenced sample was peripheral blood. The source is a man aged 50-60 years with acute or convalescent COVID-19.

The rearrangement uses TRBV9 and TRBJ2-2; D unclear. The V gene's germline CDR1 is SGDLS and CDR2 YYNGEE. With 6 bases removed from V and 0 bases from J, the gap between germline ends came to 18 bases. This CDR3 is 17 amino acids long. The CDR3 loop is CASNPNPSPPNTGELFF. The CDR3 region has the DNA TGTGCCAGCAACCCCAACCCGAGTCCTCCGAACACCGGGGAGCTGTTTTTT.

The chain uses TRBV6-5 and TRBJ1-2; maybe TRBD1 (5 bases). Trimming cost V 8 bases and J 9 bases, with 13 bases left between them. The germline CDR1 and CDR2 sequences are MNHEY and SVGAGI. This CDR3 has 11 residues. CDR3 bases: TGTGCCAGCGGCGCAGGGAAAAGCTACACCTTC. Protein product: CASGAGKSYTF.

V gene TRBV18 combines with J gene TRBJ2-7, with 10 nucleotides matching TRBD2. The CDR3 totals 16 residues. Germline CDR1 reads KGHSH; CDR2 reads LQKENI. The J segment lost 5 bases and the V segment lost 0 bases, leaving 7 bases of the junction unmatched. Written as DNA, the CDR3 is TGTGCCAGCTCACCACCCGGAGCGGGAGGGATTAACGAGCAGTACTTC. It is translated as CASSPPGAGGINEQYF.